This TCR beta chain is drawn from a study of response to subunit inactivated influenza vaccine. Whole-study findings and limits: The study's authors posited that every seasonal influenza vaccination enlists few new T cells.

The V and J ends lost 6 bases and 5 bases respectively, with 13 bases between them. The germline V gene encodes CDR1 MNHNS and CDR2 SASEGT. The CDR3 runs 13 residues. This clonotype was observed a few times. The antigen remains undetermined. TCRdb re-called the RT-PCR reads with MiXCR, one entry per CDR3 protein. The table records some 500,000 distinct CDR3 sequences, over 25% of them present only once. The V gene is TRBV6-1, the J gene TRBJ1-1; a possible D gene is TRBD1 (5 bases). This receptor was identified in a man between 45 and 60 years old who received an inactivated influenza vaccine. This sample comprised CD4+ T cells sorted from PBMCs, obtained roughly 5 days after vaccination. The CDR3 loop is CASRMGVGTEAFF. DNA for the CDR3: TGTGCCAGCAGGATGGGGGTCGGGACTGAAGCTTTCTTT.